This TCR beta chain was obtained from a study of chemoradiotherapy in HPV16-positive cancers. Study as a whole: Candidate HPV-specific clones and shared TCR motifs came from a couple of HPV16-positive patients. The study, taken as a whole, reports: During treatment, candidate HPV-specific clones and E7-related motifs expanded in tumor.

Repertoires were generated with immunoSEQ multiplex PCR, while TCRdb's copy carries only in-frame clones and drops some. The sample includes 9,500 to 15,000 clones, roughly 90% seen only once; the top ten take roughly 2.8%. The germline gives CDR1 SGHTA, CDR2 FQGNSA. There are 15 residues in the CDR3. V lost 5 bases, J lost 1 base, and 14 bases lay in between. Over chemoradiotherapy, repertoires were sampled more than once. As for this clone: The antigen remains unidentified.

The J gene is TRBJ2-5, the V gene TRBV7-2; possible D gene TRBD1, 5 bases. The specimen comprised blood, sampled from a patient who underwent chemoradiotherapy. The sequence derives from a human donor with HPV-associated anogenital cancer. CDR3 amino acids: CASSPRPGSQETQYF. The CDR3 bases are TGTGCCAGCAGCCCCCGCCCAGGGTCCCAAGAGACCCAGTACTTC.